This TCR beta chain was found in a study of shared clonotypes between healthy human individuals. Findings and limits, study-wide: Researchers sampled blood only, noting tissue repertoires likely differ.

The genomic DNA of each subset was split evenly across several immunoSEQ plates. Data came from immunoSEQ multiplex PCR; TCRdb stores just in-frame clones and leaves some out. The sample consists of roughly 1.4 million clones, less than 99% of them appearing once. There are 16 residues in the CDR3. Trimming took off 1 base at V and 1 base at J, with 14 bases between the two ends. Germline CDR1 and CDR2: SGHNT and YYREEE (reference sequence). This clone has just one count. What it recognizes is unknown. The specimen was naive CD4+ T cells sorted from blood. The subset is: CD45RA+ positively selected. This chain connects TRBV5-4 to TRBJ2-5; D tentatively reads TRBD1 or TRBD2 (7 bases each). The TCR was taken from a man aged 30 to 39 in good health. The CDR3 sequence: CASSLWGGTAQETQYF. CDR3 nucleotides: TGTGCCAGCAGCTTGTGGGGGGGGACAGCCCAAGAGACCCAGTACTTC.